This is a list of T cell receptor beta chains from one sample in a study of T cells in localized non-small cell lung cancer. This table comes from immunoSEQ multiplex PCR, and its TCRdb copy is limited to in-frame clones, with some not included. The table includes tens of thousands of clones, about 83% detected once. The sample in question was peripheral blood, obtained before any cancer treatment. Receptors originate from a man aged 40 to 75 with stage I lung adenocarcinoma. Both conserved end residues are part of each CDR3. D genes are given only for firm matches. Clone size is not always given. Where it is, it says once, few, many or a class for expanded clones.

few	-	TRBV21-1	TRBJ2-4	TGTGCCAGCAGCCCCTGGAACATTCAGTACTTC	CASSPWNIQYF
-	-	TRBV18	TRBJ1-2	TGTGCCAGCTCACCACCCACAGGGTACTATGGCTACACCTTC	CASSPPTGYYGYTF
-	-	TRBV5-1	TRBJ2-1	TGCGCCAGCAGCTTGGAGGCACATAACAATGAGCAGTTCTTC	CASSLEAHNNEQFF
-	TRBD2	TRBV19	TRBJ2-3	TGTGCCAGTAGTATAGATCTGGGGCTAGCGGTCCACGATACGCAGTATTTT	CASSIDLGLAVHDTQYF
-	TRBD1	TRBV27	TRBJ1-1	TGTGCCAGCAGTTTATCCTCGGGGACAGGCAACACTGAAGCTTTCTTT	CASSLSSGTGNTEAFF
-	-	TRBV18	TRBJ2-6	TGTGCCAGCTCACCACTCTCGCCTAACTCTGGGGCCAACGTCCTGACTTTC	CASSPLSPNSGANVLTF
-	-	TRBV7-8	TRBJ2-7	TGTGCCAGCAGCTCCACGGGAGTCTTTTCCTACGAGCAGTACTTC	CASSSTGVFSYEQYF
-	-	TRBV7-2	TRBJ1-6	TGTGCCAGCAGCGAACGGGGCCGGGTCTGGGATTCACCCCTCCACTTT	CASSERGRVWDSPLHF
few	TRBD2	TRBV29-1	TRBJ2-3	TGCAGCGCGGCCGGGACTACACGTACCACAGATACGCAGTATTTT	CSAAGTTRTTDTQYF
-	-	TRBV6-1	TRBJ2-7	TGTGCCGCATTTGACACAAACACCTACGAGCAGTACTTC	CAAFDTNTYEQYF
-	TRBD2	TRBV27	TRBJ2-1	TGTGCCAGCAGCGCCCAACTAGCGGCCAATGAGCAGTTCTTC	CASSAQLAANEQFF
-	TRBD1	TRBV27	TRBJ2-4	TGTGCCAGCAGTTTCAGGACAGGGGGACTAGCCAAAAACATTCAGTACTTC	CASSFRTGGLAKNIQYF
-	-	TRBV13	TRBJ1-1	TGTGCCAGCAGCTTAGGCCTCCGCTTAAAGTACAGGGATGAAGCTTTCTTT	CASSLGLRLKYRDEAFF
-	TRBD1	TRBV28	TRBJ1-1	TGTGCCAGCAGCAGGGGGGGAAGCACTGAAGCTTTCTTT	CASSRGGSTEAFF
-	TRBD1	TRBV2	TRBJ2-5	TGTGCCAGCAGTTTGGATTTACAAGGACAGGGGGTGTCCCAGTACTTC	CASSLDLQGQGVSQYF
-	-	TRBV6-5	TRBJ2-7	TGTGCCAGCAGATACACGACAGGCACCTACGAGCAGTACTTC	CASRYTTGTYEQYF
-	-	TRBV7-9	TRBJ1-2	TGTGCCAGCAGCTTTCCGGACAGCTTCTATGGCTACACCTTC	CASSFPDSFYGYTF
-	-	TRBV6-1	TRBJ2-7	TGTGCCAGCAGTGAAGCCGAGAGGTACGAGCAGTACTTC	CASSEAERYEQYF
-	-	TRBV7-2	TRBJ2-7	TGTGCCAGCAGACTCACCCTTGACCAGGGCGAGCAGTACTTC	CASRLTLDQGEQYF
-	-	TRBV18	TRBJ2-5	TGTGCCAGCTCACCCCGGGGAGTAGAGACCCAGTACTTC	CASSPRGVETQYF
once	-	TRBV5-1	TRBJ2-6	TGCGCCAGCAGCTTGGAAGTTGCAAGCTCTGGGGCCAACGTCCTGACTTTC	CASSLEVASSGANVLTF